The entry below gives a single T cell receptor beta chain sequence along with its context. The same CDR3 can be traced to other DNA sequences in this sample. TCRdb's copy holds only in-frame clones and misses some; the assay was immunoSEQ multiplex PCR. The sample consists of a few hundred thousand clones, approximately 86% of them appearing once. The entry originates in a study of blood T cell repertoires in COVID-19. At the level of the study: Sources were T cells, B-cell-depleted T cells, or PBMCs; the material itself was cDNA or gDNA.

The sequencing sample was made of PBMCs or T cells enriched from blood (not recorded which). The sequence derives from a woman aged 55-75 years who had recovered from COVID-19.

For the CDR3, the DNA is TGCGCCAGCAGCCAAGGGACAGGGCCCTACGAGCAGTACTTC. Translating it yields CASSQGTGPYEQYF. V gene TRBV4-1 combines with J gene TRBJ2-7, with 8 bases aligning to TRBD1. V shed 1 base and J 2 bases; nucleotides not matched to a gene: 1. The CDR3 is 14 residues long. Germline lookup yields CDR1 MGHRA and CDR2 YSYEKL.